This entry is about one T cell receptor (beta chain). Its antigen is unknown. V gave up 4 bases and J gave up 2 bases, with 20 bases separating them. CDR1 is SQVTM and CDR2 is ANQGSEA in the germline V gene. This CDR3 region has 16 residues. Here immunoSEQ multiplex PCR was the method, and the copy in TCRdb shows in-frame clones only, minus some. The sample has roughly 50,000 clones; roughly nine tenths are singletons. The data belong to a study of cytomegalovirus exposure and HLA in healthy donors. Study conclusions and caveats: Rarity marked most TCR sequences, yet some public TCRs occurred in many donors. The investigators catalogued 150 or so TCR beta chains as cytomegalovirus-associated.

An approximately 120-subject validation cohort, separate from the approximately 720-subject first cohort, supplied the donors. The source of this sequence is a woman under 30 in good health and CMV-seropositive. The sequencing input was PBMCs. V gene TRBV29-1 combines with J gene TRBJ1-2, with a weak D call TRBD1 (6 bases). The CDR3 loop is CSVVGGASIPNYGYTF. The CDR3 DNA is TGCAGCGTTGTCGGGGGGGCTTCCATCCCAAACTATGGCTACACCTTC.